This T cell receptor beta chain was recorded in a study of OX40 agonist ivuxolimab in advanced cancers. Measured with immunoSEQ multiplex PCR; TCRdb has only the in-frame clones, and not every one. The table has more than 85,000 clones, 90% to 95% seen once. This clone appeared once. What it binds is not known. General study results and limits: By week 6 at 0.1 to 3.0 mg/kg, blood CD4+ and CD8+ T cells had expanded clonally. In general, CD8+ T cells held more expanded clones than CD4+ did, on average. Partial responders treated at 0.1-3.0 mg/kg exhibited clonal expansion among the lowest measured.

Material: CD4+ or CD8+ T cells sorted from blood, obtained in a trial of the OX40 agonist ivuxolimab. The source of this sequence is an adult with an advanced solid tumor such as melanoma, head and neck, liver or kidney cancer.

The CDR3 DNA reads TGTGCCAGCAGCCAACAGGACTACGCCTCCTACGAGCAGTACTTC. This sequence encodes CASSQQDYASYEQYF. This chain uses TRBV4-2 with TRBJ2-7; the D gene is possibly TRBD2 (6 bases). The CDR3 contains 15 residues. Trimming took off 2 bases at V and 0 bases at J, with 11 bases between the two ends. Germline lookup yields CDR1 LGHNA and CDR2 YNFKEQ.